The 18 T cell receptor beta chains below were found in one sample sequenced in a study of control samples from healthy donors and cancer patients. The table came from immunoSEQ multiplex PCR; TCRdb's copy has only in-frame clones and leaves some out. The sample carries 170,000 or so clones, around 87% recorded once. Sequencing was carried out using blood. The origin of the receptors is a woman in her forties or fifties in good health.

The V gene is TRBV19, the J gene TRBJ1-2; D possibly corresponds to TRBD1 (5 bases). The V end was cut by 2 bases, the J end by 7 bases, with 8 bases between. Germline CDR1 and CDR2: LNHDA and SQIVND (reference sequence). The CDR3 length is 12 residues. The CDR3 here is CASSIKGFGYTF. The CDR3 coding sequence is TGTGCCAGTAGTATAAAGGGGTTTGGCTACACCTTC.

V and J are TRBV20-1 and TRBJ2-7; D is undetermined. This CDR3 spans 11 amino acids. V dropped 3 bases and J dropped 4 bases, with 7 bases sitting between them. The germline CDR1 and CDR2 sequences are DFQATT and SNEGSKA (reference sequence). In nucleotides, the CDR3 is TGCAGTGCTAGGCGCCGTTACGAGCAGTACTTC. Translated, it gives CSARRRYEQYF.

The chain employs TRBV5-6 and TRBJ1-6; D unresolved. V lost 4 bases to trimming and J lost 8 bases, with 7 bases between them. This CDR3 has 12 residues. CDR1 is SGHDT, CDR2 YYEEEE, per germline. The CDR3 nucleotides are TGTGCCAGCAGCATACAGTATTCACCCCTCCACTTT. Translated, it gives CASSIQYSPLHF.

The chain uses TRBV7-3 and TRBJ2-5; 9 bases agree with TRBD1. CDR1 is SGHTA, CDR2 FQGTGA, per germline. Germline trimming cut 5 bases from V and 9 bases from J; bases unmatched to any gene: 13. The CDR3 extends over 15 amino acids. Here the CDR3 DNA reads TGTGCCAGCAGCGCCGGGGGACAGGGCAGAATCCCCCAGTACTTC. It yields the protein CASSAGGQGRIPQYF.

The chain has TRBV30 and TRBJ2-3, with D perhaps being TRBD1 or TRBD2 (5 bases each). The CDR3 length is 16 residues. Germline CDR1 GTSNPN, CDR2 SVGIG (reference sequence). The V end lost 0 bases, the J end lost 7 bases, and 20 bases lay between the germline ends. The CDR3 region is CAWSVGTGGSANTQYF. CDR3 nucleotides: TGTGCCTGGAGTGTTGGGACCGGAGGTTCGGCAAATACGCAGTATTTT.

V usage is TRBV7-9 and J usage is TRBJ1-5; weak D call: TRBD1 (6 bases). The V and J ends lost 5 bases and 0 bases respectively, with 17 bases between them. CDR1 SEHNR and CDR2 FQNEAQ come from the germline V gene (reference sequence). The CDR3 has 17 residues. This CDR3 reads CASSPEGGLSSNQPQHF. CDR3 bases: TGTGCCAGCAGCCCCGAGGGGGGGCTTTCTAGCAATCAGCCCCAGCATTTT.

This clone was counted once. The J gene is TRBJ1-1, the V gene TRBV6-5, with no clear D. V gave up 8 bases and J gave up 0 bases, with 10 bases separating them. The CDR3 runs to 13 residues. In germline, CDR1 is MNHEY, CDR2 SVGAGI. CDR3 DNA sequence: TGTGCCAGCGCCGAAGGAGTGAACACTGAAGCTTTCTTT. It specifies CASAEGVNTEAFF.

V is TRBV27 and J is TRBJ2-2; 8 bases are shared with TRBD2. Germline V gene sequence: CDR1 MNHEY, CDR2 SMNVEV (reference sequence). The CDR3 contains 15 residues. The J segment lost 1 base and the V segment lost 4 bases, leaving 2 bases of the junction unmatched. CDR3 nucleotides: TGTGCCAGCAGTTCTCGGGGGGGGAACACCGGGGAGCTGTTTTTT. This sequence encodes CASSSRGGNTGELFF.

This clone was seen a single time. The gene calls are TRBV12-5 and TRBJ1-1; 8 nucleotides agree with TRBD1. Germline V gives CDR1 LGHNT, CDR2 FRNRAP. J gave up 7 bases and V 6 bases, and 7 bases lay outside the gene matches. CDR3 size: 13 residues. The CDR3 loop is CASGLGQGGEAFF. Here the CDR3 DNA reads TGTGCTAGTGGCCTTGGACAGGGTGGTGAAGCTTTCTTT.

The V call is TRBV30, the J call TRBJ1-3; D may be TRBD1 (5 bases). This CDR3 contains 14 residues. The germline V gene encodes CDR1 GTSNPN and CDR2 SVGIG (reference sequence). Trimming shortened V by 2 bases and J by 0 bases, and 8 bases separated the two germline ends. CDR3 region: CAWSFGGSGNTIYF. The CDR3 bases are TGTGCCTGGAGTTTCGGGGGCTCTGGAAACACCATATATTTT.

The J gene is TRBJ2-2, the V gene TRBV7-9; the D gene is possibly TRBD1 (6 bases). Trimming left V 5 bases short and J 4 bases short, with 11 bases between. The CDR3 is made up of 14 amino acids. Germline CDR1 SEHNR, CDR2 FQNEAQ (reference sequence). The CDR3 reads CASSRDTFTGELFF. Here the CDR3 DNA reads TGTGCCAGCAGCAGGGACACTTTCACCGGGGAGCTGTTTTTT.

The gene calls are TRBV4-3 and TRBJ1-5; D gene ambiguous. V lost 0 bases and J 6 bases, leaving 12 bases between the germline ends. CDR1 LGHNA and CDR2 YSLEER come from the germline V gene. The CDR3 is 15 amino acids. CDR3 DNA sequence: TGCGCCAGCAGCCAAGACGATAACGGGGTTCAGCCCCAGCATTTT. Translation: CASSQDDNGVQPQHF.

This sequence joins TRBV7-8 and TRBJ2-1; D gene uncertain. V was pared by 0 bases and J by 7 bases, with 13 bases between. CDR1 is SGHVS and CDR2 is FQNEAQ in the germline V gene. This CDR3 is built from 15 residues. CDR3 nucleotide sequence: TGTGCCAGCAGCTTAGCTATCATAAGAACGAATGAGCAGTTCTTC. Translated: CASSLAIIRTNEQFF. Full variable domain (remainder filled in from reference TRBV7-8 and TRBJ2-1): GAGVSQSPRYKVAKRGQDVALRCDPISGHVSLFWYQQALGQGPEFLTYFQNEAQLDKSGLPSDRFFAERPEGSVSTLKIQRTQQEDSAVYLCASSLAIIRTNEQFFGPGTRLTVL.

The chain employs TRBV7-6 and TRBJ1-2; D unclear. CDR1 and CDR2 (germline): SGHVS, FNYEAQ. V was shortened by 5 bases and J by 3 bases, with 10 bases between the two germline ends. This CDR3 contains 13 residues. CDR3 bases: TGTGCCAGCAGCCCCCAGGAAGACTATGGCTACACCTTC. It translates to CASSPQEDYGYTF.

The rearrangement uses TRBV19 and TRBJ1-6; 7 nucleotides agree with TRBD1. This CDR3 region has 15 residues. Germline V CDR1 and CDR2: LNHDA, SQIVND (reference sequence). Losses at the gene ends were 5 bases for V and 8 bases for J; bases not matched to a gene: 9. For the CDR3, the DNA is TGTGCCAGTAGTCCCCAATCCGGGACAGATTCACCCCTCCACTTT. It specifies CASSPQSGTDSPLHF.

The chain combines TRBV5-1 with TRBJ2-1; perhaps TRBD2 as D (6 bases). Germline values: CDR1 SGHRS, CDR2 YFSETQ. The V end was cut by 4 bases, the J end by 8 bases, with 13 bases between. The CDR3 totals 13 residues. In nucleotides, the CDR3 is TGCGCCAGCAGCGCGACTAGTCGCGATGAGCAGTTCTTC. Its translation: CASSATSRDEQFF.

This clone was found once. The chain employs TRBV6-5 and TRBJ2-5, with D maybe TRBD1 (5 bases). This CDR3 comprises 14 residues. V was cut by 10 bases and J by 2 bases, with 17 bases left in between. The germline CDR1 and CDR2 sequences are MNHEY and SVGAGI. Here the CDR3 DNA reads TGTGCCACCAGGACAAGACTGACTCAAGAGACCCAGTACTTC. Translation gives CATRTRLTQETQYF.

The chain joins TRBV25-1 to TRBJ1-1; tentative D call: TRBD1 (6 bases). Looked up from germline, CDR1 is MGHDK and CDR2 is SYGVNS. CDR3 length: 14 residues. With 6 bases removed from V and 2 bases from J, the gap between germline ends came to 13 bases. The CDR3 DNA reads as TGTGCCAGCAGGGAAACAGGGCGAAACACTGAAGCTTTCTTT. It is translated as CASRETGRNTEAFF.